These 15 T cell receptor beta chains share one sample of origin, sequenced in a study of prognosis after radiotherapy for stage I lung cancer. Amplification of the TCR beta CDR3 (from genomic DNA) was done by two-round multiplex PCR. The authors ran first-round PCR with primers specific to each TRBV and TRBJ gene. One entry per CDR3 protein, called by TCRdb with MiXCR from the multiplex PCR reads. The sample carries about 35,000 distinct CDR3 sequences, approximately 29% recorded once. Sequencing used PBMCs, obtained before or after stereotactic body radiation therapy (not recorded which). Source of these receptors: a donor at least 50 years old with non-small cell lung cancer.

There are many counts of this clonotype. V is TRBV4-1 and J is TRBJ1-4, with D unclear. The CDR3 is made up of 14 amino acids. CDR1 is MGHRA, CDR2 YSYEKL, per germline. Trimming stripped 1 base from V and 7 bases from J, with 10 bases between. In DNA, the CDR3 is TGCGCCAGCAGCCAAGGGGAGGGCATTGAAAAACTGTTTTTT. Translated: CASSQGEGIEKLFF.

Many counts were recorded for this clonotype. This CDR3 is CASSLVVGTRREQYF. The CDR3 bases are TGTGCCAGCAGCTTGGTCGTAGGAACGCGGCGCGAGCAGTACTTC. V is TRBV5-4 and J is TRBJ2-7; D is undetermined. V was clipped by 0 bases and J by 6 bases, with 16 bases between them. The CDR3 length is 15 residues. Looked up from germline, CDR1 is SGHNT and CDR2 is YYREEE (reference sequence).

The chain has TRBV10-3 and TRBJ2-7, with D perhaps being TRBD1 or TRBD2 (5 bases each). Germline values: CDR1 ENHRY, CDR2 SYGVKD. V lost 6 bases and J 5 bases, leaving 14 bases between the germline ends. The CDR3 runs 13 residues. CDR3 DNA: TGTGCCATCAGGCAGGGTATGGAGGACGAGCAGTACTTC. Amino acid sequence: CAIRQGMEDEQYF.

Concerning this clonotype: A far more abundant clone sits one base away, making this likely a read error. This chain's CDR3 is CAGSREGNYGYTF. The CDR3, as DNA: TGTGCCGGCAGTCGTGAGGGGAACTATGGCTACACCTTC. This sequence joins TRBV6-2 or TRBV6-3 and TRBJ1-2; D is possibly TRBD1 (5 bases). Germline-derived CDR1 and CDR2 are MNHEY and SVGEGT. CDR3 length: 13 amino acids.

This clonotype was picked up many times. V is TRBV7-8 and J is TRBJ1-1; D not certain. The CDR3 spans 13 residues. Trimming removed 6 bases from V and 1 base from J, with 9 bases in between. In germline, CDR1 is SGHVS, CDR2 FQNEAQ. The CDR3 loop reads CASRSPRNTEAFF. The CDR3 nucleotides are TGTGCCAGCAGGAGTCCCAGGAACACTGAAGCTTTCTTT.

This clonotype was observed at least ten times. V is TRBV6-5 and J is TRBJ2-1; no definite D call. The CDR3 length is 14 residues. V was pared by 0 bases and J by 10 bases, with 13 bases between. Germline CDR1 is MNHEY and CDR2 is SVGAGI. CDR3 DNA sequence: TGTGCCAGCAGTTACTCGAACCGAGTCTCCGAGCAGTTCTTC. Amino acid sequence: CASSYSNRVSEQFF.

This clonotype was seen repeatedly, ten times or more. V and J are TRBV30 and TRBJ2-4; D not certain. The V end was cut by 3 bases, the J end by 7 bases, with 10 bases between. Germline CDR1 GTSNPN, CDR2 SVGIG (reference sequence). The length of the CDR3 is 12 residues. CDR3 nucleotides: TGTGCCTGGAGCCCCGCTAGGAACATTCAGTACTTC. Its protein is CAWSPARNIQYF.

This clonotype came up many times. CDR3 region: CASSSTGRVDTGELFF. CDR3 sequence (DNA): TGTGCCAGCAGCTCTACGGGGAGAGTAGACACCGGGGAGCTGTTTTTT. J is TRBJ2-2 and V is TRBV9; the D gene is possibly TRBD2 (5 bases). The CDR3 has 16 residues. From germline, CDR1 is SGDLS and CDR2 YYNGEE. V was clipped by 4 bases and J by 3 bases, with 16 bases between them.

The chain combines TRBV12-3 or TRBV12-4 with TRBJ1-2; 9 nucleotides line up with TRBD1. This CDR3 spans 14 amino acids. V lost 5 bases, J lost 5 bases, and 6 bases stayed unmatched. CDR3 sequence: CASSHQQGAYGYTF. Here the CDR3 DNA reads TGTGCCAGCAGTCATCAACAGGGGGCGTATGGCTACACCTTC.

Comments on this clonotype: Since a far larger clone is one base different, this is likely a read error. The chain uses TRBV6-8 and TRBJ1-6; D remains unclear. The CDR3 covers 12 residues. Germline CDR1 reads MNHGY; CDR2 reads SAAAGT. DNA of the CDR3: TGTTCCAGCAGTACCTCAGATTCACCCCTCCACTTT. Translating gives CSSSTSDSPLHF.

This chain links TRBV7-2 with TRBJ1-2, with 9 bases lining up with TRBD1. CDR3 length: 14 amino acids. Germline lookup yields CDR1 SGHTA and CDR2 FQGNSA. J was trimmed by 6 bases and V by 5 bases; bases with no gene match: 7. The CDR3 loop reads CASSPRDRVNGYTF. CDR3 in DNA: TGTGCCAGCAGCCCCCGGGACAGGGTAAATGGCTACACCTTC. The variable domain in full, with the rest retrieved from reference TRBV7-2 and TRBJ1-2, is GAGVSQSPSNKVTEKGKDVELRCDPISGHTALYWYRQSLGQGLEFLIYFQGNSAPDKSGLPSDRFSAERTGGSVSTLTIQRTQQEDSAVYLCASSPRDRVNGYTFGSGTRLTVV.

This sequence joins TRBV6-2 or TRBV6-3 and TRBJ1-5, with D possibly TRBD1 on 5 matching bases. V dropped 2 bases and J dropped 2 bases, with 19 bases sitting between them. Germline values: CDR1 MNHEY, CDR2 SVGEGT. CDR3 size: 18 residues. The CDR3 DNA reads TGTGCCAGCAGTTACCCTAATCCTGACAGTTCTGGCAATCAGCCCCAGCATTTT. Its translation is CASSYPNPDSSGNQPQHF.

Many counts were recorded for this clonotype. The rearrangement joins TRBV5-1 to TRBJ1-5, with 9 bases identical to TRBD1. There are 16 residues in the CDR3. The V gene end was trimmed by 4 bases and the J gene end by 4 bases; junction bases not matched to a gene: 9. The germline V gene encodes CDR1 SGHRS and CDR2 YFSETQ. This CDR3 is CASSPGQGVGNQPQHF. The CDR3, as DNA: TGCGCCAGCAGCCCGGGACAGGGCGTAGGAAATCAGCCCCAGCATTTT.

About this clonotype: With only one base between it and a far larger clone, this is likely a read error. This chain uses TRBV6-1 with TRBJ2-1; D unclear. The DNA end lines up better with TRBJ2-7; the J call may be wrong. The CDR3 spans 15 residues. CDR1 and CDR2 from the germline V gene are MNHNS and SASEGT. The DNA of the CDR3 is TGTGCCAGCAGCCCCGGGTGGGGTCCGTTGAACGAGCAGTACTTC. Protein product: CASSPGWGPLNEQYF.

Points on this clonotype: This may stem from a read error, because a much larger clone lies one nucleotide away. The rearrangement joins TRBV4-1 to TRBJ2-3; D gene unclear. The CDR3 is 13 amino acids. Germline V gives CDR1 MGHRA, CDR2 YSYEKL. CDR3 nucleotides: TGCGCCAACAGCCAAGATGAAGCGTCGGCGCAGTATTTT. Translated, it gives CANSQDEASAQYF.